The present entry profiles one TCR beta chain with its context. Its antigen is currently unknown. Regions amplified from RNA transcripts were the TCR beta CDR3 regions. The HTBI primer set was used in a first-round RT-PCR of the TCR CDR3. TCRdb redid the calling of the multiplex PCR reads with MiXCR, one entry per CDR3 protein. This table has a few hundred thousand distinct CDR3 sequences, 46% appearing once. The sample comes from a study of T cells in Graves' hyperthyroidism and ophthalmopathy. The study, taken as a whole, reports: Researchers found most expanded thyroid clonotypes above 0.001 in blood as well. Ophthalmopathy was predicted by the model a median of about 6.5 months ahead of onset.

Reasons for excluding patients were uncontrolled infection, other autoimmune disease, pregnancy or lactation. This TCR was sampled from an adult woman with Graves' disease, either hyperthyroidism or ophthalmopathy (not recorded which). The sample comprised peripheral blood or thyroid tissue (not recorded which).

CDR3 sequence reads: CASSPPGLGGNTEAFF. The CDR3 DNA reads TGTGCCAGCAGCCCCCCCGGCCTGGGTGGAAACACTGAAGCTTTCTTT. The chain is built from TRBV9 and TRBJ1-1; no firm D call. The germline V and J ends were trimmed by 4 bases and 2 bases, with 18 bases remaining between them. The CDR3 contains 16 residues. Germline V gene sequence: CDR1 SGDLS, CDR2 YYNGEE.